The 18 T cell receptor beta chains below come from one sample, sequenced in a study of cytomegalovirus exposure and HLA in healthy donors. 60 Vbeta and 13 Jbeta primers were used in PCR. Measured with immunoSEQ multiplex PCR; TCRdb has only the in-frame clones, and not every one. The profile shows roughly 190,000 clones, around 75% of them singletons. The source material was PBMCs. Every receptor here comes from a woman in her 30s in good health and CMV-seronegative.

The V call is TRBV7-6, the J call TRBJ1-4, with 9 positions matching TRBD1. Trimming took 5 bases from V and 4 from J; bases not matched to a gene: 5. CDR1 is SGHVS and CDR2 is FNYEAQ in the germline V gene. The CDR3 extends over 15 amino acids. The DNA of the CDR3 is TGTGCCAGCAGCAAAGGGACAGGGATTAATGAAAAACTGTTTTTT. Protein product: CASSKGTGINEKLFF.

The CDR3 loop reads CASSQVGQGPSSYNSPLHF. In DNA form, the CDR3 reads TGTGCCAGCAGCCAAGTGGGACAGGGCCCGAGCTCCTATAATTCACCCCTCCACTTT. V gene TRBV4-2 combines with J gene TRBJ1-6; 9 bases are a match to TRBD1. Germline CDR1 and CDR2: LGHNA and YNFKEQ. V trimming: 1 base; J trimming: 0 bases; junction bases outside the gene matches: 7. There are 19 residues in the CDR3.

The chain combines TRBV18 with TRBJ1-6, with D unresolved. Trimming stripped 3 bases from V and 7 bases from J, with 13 bases between. CDR3 length: 15 amino acids. CDR1 and CDR2 from the germline V gene are KGHSH and LQKENI. The CDR3 is CASSPRPGMNSPLHF. The CDR3 nucleotides are TGTGCCAGCTCACCTCGTCCAGGCATGAATTCACCCCTCCACTTT. Combining the CDR3 with reference TRBV18 and TRBJ1-6 gives the whole variable domain NAGVMQNPRHLVRRRGQEARLRCSPMKGHSHVYWYRQLPEEGLKFMVYLQKENIIDESGMPKERFSAEFPKEGPSILRIQQVVRGDSAAYFCASSPRPGMNSPLHFGNGTRLTVT.

This clone has a single count. The chain combines TRBV19 with TRBJ1-2, with 8 bases identical to TRBD1. Germline V gene data show CDR1 as LNHDA and CDR2 as SQIVND (reference sequence). V was pared by 7 bases and J by 5 bases, with 6 bases of the junction left unmatched. CDR3 length: 13 residues. The CDR3 coding sequence is TGTGCCAGTACCTTGGACAGGGTATATGGCTACACCTTC. It is translated as CASTLDRVYGYTF. The variable domain in full, with the rest retrieved from reference TRBV19 and TRBJ1-2, is DGGITQSPKYLFRKEGQNVTLSCEQNLNHDAMYWYRQDPGQGLRLIYYSQIVNDFQKGDIAEGYSVSREKKESFPLTVTSAQKNPTAFYLCASTLDRVYGYTFGSGTRLTVV.

This chain connects TRBV4-2 to TRBJ2-1, with D hard to call. The CDR3 runs to 13 residues. The V and J ends lost 0 bases and 5 bases respectively, with 5 bases between them. Per germline, CDR1 LGHNA and CDR2 YNFKEQ. Written as DNA, the CDR3 is TGTGCCAGCAGCCAAGATCCTGACAATGAGCAGTTCTTC. It codes for CASSQDPDNEQFF.

This clone was counted a few times. The chain uses TRBV4-2 and TRBJ2-1; D is possibly TRBD2 (5 bases). The CDR3 extends over 12 amino acids. Deletions cut 5 bases from V and 7 bases from J, with 9 bases between. Germline V gives CDR1 LGHNA, CDR2 YNFKEQ. The DNA for the CDR3 is TGTGCCAGCAGCGTCTGGAGGAATGAGCAGTTCTTC. It yields the protein CASSVWRNEQFF.

This clone came up a few times. The CDR3 DNA is TGTGCCAGCAGCTTAGCAGGGAGGAATGGCTACACCTTC. Encoded protein: CASSLAGRNGYTF. V gene TRBV7-8 combines with J gene TRBJ1-2; D is unresolved. Looked up from germline, CDR1 is SGHVS and CDR2 is FQNEAQ. V shed 0 bases and J shed 6 bases, with 8 bases lying between them. The CDR3 totals 13 residues. The whole variable domain, filled in from reference TRBV7-8 and TRBJ1-2, reads GAGVSQSPRYKVAKRGQDVALRCDPISGHVSLFWYQQALGQGPEFLTYFQNEAQLDKSGLPSDRFFAERPEGSVSTLKIQRTQQEDSAVYLCASSLAGRNGYTFGSGTRLTVV.

Only a few counts were recorded for this clone. The V and J genes are TRBV4-1 and TRBJ1-4; D is uncertain. Trimming left V 8 bases short and J 5 bases short, with 15 bases between. The length of the CDR3 is 14 residues. From germline, CDR1 is MGHRA and CDR2 YSYEKL. In DNA form, the CDR3 reads TGCGCCAGCGGGCCCACAGTGACAAATGAAAAACTGTTTTTT. It specifies CASGPTVTNEKLFF.

The rearrangement uses TRBV27 and TRBJ1-1; D possibly corresponds to TRBD1 (5 bases). The V and J ends lost 5 bases and 3 bases respectively, with 19 bases between them. Germline loops: CDR1 MNHEY, CDR2 SMNVEV (reference sequence). The CDR3 has 16 amino acids. The DNA for the CDR3 is TGTGCCAGCAGTCAGGGAAGTGCGGGGTGGGACACTGAAGCTTTCTTT. Amino acids: CASSQGSAGWDTEAFF.

A few counts support this clone. Other DNA sequences in this sample translate to the same CDR3. The chain employs TRBV9 and TRBJ2-1; 9 bases align to TRBD2. V was pared by 0 bases and J by 8 bases, with 6 bases of the junction left unmatched. This CDR3 spans 15 amino acids. Germline lookup yields CDR1 SGDLS and CDR2 YYNGEE. CDR3 coding DNA: TGTGCCAGCAGCGTAGGGGGACTAGCAGGCGATGAGCAGTTCTTC. Amino acid sequence: CASSVGGLAGDEQFF.

CDR3 nucleotides: TGTGCCAGCAGTGAAAACGCAGGGGGCATTAACACCGGGGAGCTGTTTTTT. It yields the protein CASSENAGGINTGELFF. The J gene is TRBJ2-2, the V gene TRBV25-1; 8 bases match TRBD1. J was trimmed by 2 bases and V by 2 bases; bases with no gene match: 7. The CDR3 extends over 17 amino acids. Germline lookup yields CDR1 MGHDK and CDR2 SYGVNS.

This clone appeared a few times. For the CDR3, the DNA is TGTGCCAGCAGGAGAACAGCTCCCACCTTCACCGGGGAGCTGTTTTTT. Translation gives CASRRTAPTFTGELFF. V is TRBV27 and J is TRBJ2-2; D gene uncertain. Deletions cut 6 bases from V and 4 bases from J, with 18 bases between. There are 16 residues in the CDR3. The germline gives CDR1 MNHEY, CDR2 SMNVEV (reference sequence).

The V gene is TRBV5-1, the J gene TRBJ2-5; 14 bases map to TRBD2. Gene TRBJ2-7 matches the end of the DNA better, so the J call may be wrong. This CDR3 spans 16 amino acids. Germline values: CDR1 SGHRS, CDR2 YFSETQ. CDR3 bases: TGCGCCAGCAGCCCCAGACTAGCGGGGGGGCATTACGAGCAGTACTTC. The encoded protein is CASSPRLAGGHYEQYF.

The chain combines TRBV5-1 with TRBJ2-3, with D tentatively TRBD1 (6 bases). Trimming cost V 5 bases and J 1 base, with 14 bases left between them. Germline V lookup: CDR1 SGHRS, CDR2 YFSETQ. The CDR3 has 15 residues. In DNA form, the CDR3 reads TGCGCCAGCAGTTCTGACAGGAGACGCACAGATACGCAGTATTTT. Translating it yields CASSSDRRRTDTQYF.

The chain joins TRBV5-1 to TRBJ1-3, with D unresolved. Germline V lookup: CDR1 SGHRS, CDR2 YFSETQ. The CDR3 runs to 16 residues. V was trimmed by 4 bases and J by 0 bases, leaving 14 bases between them. CDR3 in DNA: TGCGCCAGCAGCCGAGGTATACCGAACTCTGGAAACACCATATATTTT. Protein product: CASSRGIPNSGNTIYF.

With regard to this clone: The same CDR3 is also encoded by other DNA sequences in this sample. The chain combines TRBV7-2 with TRBJ1-5, with D possibly TRBD1 on 5 matching bases. Trimming took off 5 bases at V and 7 bases at J, with 12 bases between the two ends. Germline V gives CDR1 SGHTA, CDR2 FQGNSA. The CDR3 has 13 residues. The CDR3 sequence is CASSVRGNQPQHF. The CDR3 DNA is TGTGCCAGCAGCGTTCGGGGGAACCAGCCCCAGCATTTT.

In this sample, this clone turned up once. The CDR3 DNA sequence: TGCAGCGCGGGACAGCATGGCTACACCTTC. Encoded protein: CSAGQHGYTF. The chain has TRBV29-1 and TRBJ1-2; 7 bases are a match to TRBD1. The CDR3 runs to 10 residues. The germline gives CDR1 SQVTM, CDR2 ANQGSEA. The J segment lost 6 bases and the V segment lost 7 bases, leaving 2 bases of the junction unmatched.

V gene TRBV19 combines with J gene TRBJ2-3; TRBD1 agrees at 11 bases. CDR1 and CDR2 (germline): LNHDA, SQIVND (reference sequence). This CDR3 is 20 amino acids long. V lost 5 bases, J lost 2 bases, and 18 bases stayed unmatched. CDR3 sequence (DNA): TGTGCCAGTAGTCTTCACTATCGGGACAGGGGGATGGGTAACACAGATACGCAGTATTTT. Its protein is CASSLHYRDRGMGNTDTQYF. The full variable domain, completed using reference TRBV19 and TRBJ2-3, is DGGITQSPKYLFRKEGQNVTLSCEQNLNHDAMYWYRQDPGQGLRLIYYSQIVNDFQKGDIAEGYSVSREKKESFPLTVTSAQKNPTAFYLCASSLHYRDRGMGNTDTQYFGPGTRLTVL.